A single sample gave rise to the 9 T cell receptor beta chains below, sequenced in a study of cytomegalovirus exposure and HLA in healthy donors. The PCR made use of 60 Vbeta and 13 Jbeta primers. The repertoire was sequenced with immunoSEQ multiplex PCR; TCRdb's copy has only in-frame clones and lacks some. The repertoire holds 60,000 to 95,000 clones, just under 80% seen once, with nearly 9% in the top ten. Sequenced material: PBMCs. The receptor set was obtained from a woman in her forties in good health and CMV-seropositive.

The CDR3 sequence is CATSRDQWSGAVGYNEQFF. The CDR3 DNA follows: TGTGCCACCAGCAGAGATCAATGGTCAGGGGCAGTCGGCTACAATGAGCAGTTCTTC. The V and J genes are TRBV15 and TRBJ2-1; D may be TRBD1 (6 bases). The germline V gene encodes CDR1 LNHNV and CDR2 YYDKDF (reference sequence). V lost 0 bases, J lost 3 bases, and 21 bases lay in between. The CDR3 contains 19 residues.

The chain recombines TRBV2 with TRBJ1-1; D unclear. The CDR3 runs 15 residues. Germline V gene data show CDR1 as SNHLY and CDR2 as FYNNEI. V shed 6 bases and J shed 4 bases, with 18 bases lying between them. The CDR3 is CASRRGRDKGTEAFF. As DNA, the CDR3 is TGTGCCAGCAGGAGAGGGAGGGATAAGGGCACTGAAGCTTTCTTT.

This clone was counted only a few times. The V gene is TRBV28, the J gene TRBJ1-1; D is ambiguous. V shed 7 bases and J shed 0 bases, with 12 bases lying between them. The V gene's germline CDR1 is MDHEN and CDR2 SYDVKM. The CDR3 contains 14 residues. In DNA, the CDR3 is TGTGCCAGCAATAAACCGGCGGTGAACACTGAAGCTTTCTTT. This translates into CASNKPAVNTEAFF.

V and J are TRBV15 and TRBJ1-6; possible D gene TRBD1, 5 bases. CDR3 size: 14 residues. In germline, CDR1 is LNHNV, CDR2 YYDKDF (reference sequence). The V end was cut by 5 bases, the J end by 9 bases, with 14 bases between. In nucleotides, the CDR3 is TGTGCCACCAGCTTGGAGGGGAGTCGTTCACCCCTCCACTTT. This gives the protein CATSLEGSRSPLHF.

As regards this clone: The junction and the germline gene differ at one end; a read error may be behind it. The rearrangement links TRBV7-9 to TRBJ2-7; D is unresolved. CDR3 length equals 12 residues. From germline, CDR1 is SEHNR and CDR2 FQNEAQ (reference sequence). The CDR3 sequence: CSSSVSGYEQYF. CDR3 DNA sequence: TGTTCCAGCAGCGTGTCCGGCTACGAGCAGTACTTC.

The rearrangement joins TRBV6-1 to TRBJ2-7; 9 bases fit TRBD1. CDR1 and CDR2 from the germline V gene are MNHNS and SASEGT. The V gene end was trimmed by 2 bases and the J gene end by 4 bases; junction bases not matched to a gene: 3. The CDR3 spans 14 residues. The CDR3, as DNA: TGTGCCAGCAGTGAAATTGGACAGGGGTACGAGCAGTACTTC. Amino acid sequence: CASSEIGQGYEQYF.

This clone was counted between two and nine times. This chain connects TRBV7-2 to TRBJ1-2; the match to TRBD1 covers 7 bases. The CDR3 extends over 14 amino acids. The germline V gene encodes CDR1 SGHTA and CDR2 FQGNSA. Unmatched junction bases numbered 4, after V lost 0 bases and J lost 6 bases. CDR3 region: CASSLAGGSDGYTF. In DNA, the CDR3 is TGTGCCAGCAGCTTAGCAGGGGGCTCGGATGGCTACACCTTC.

The chain combines TRBV11-3 with TRBJ2-1; D not certain. The CDR3 contains 13 residues. The V end was cut by 1 base, the J end by 10 bases, with 11 bases between. The germline CDR1 and CDR2 sequences are SGHNT and YENEEA. CDR3 bases: TGTGCCAGCAGCTTAGCGCGGCCAACGGAGCAGTTCTTC. Protein sequence: CASSLARPTEQFF.

CDR3 residues: CAISDPGTGDYEQYF. The DNA of the CDR3 is TGTGCCATCAGTGATCCCGGGACAGGGGACTACGAGCAGTACTTC. The V gene is TRBV10-3, the J gene TRBJ2-7; 10 bases are shared with TRBD1. Germline CDR1 reads ENHRY; CDR2 reads SYGVKD. With 3 bases clipped from V and 3 bases from J, the junction kept 5 bases outside the gene matches. The CDR3 totals 15 residues.